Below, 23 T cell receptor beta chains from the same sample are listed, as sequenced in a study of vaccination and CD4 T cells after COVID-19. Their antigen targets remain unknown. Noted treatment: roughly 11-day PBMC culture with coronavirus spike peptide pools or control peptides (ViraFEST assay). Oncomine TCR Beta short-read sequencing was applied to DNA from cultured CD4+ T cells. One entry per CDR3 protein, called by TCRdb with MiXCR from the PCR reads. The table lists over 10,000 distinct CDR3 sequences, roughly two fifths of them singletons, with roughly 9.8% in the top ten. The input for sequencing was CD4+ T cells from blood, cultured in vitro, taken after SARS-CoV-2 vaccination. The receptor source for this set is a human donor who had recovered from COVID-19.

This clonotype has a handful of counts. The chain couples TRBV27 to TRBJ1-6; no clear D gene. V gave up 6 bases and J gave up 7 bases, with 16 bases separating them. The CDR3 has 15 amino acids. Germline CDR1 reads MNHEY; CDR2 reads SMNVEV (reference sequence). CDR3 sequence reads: CASSPAGNGNSPLHF. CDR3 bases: TGTGCCAGCAGCCCGGCGGGGAATGGGAATTCACCCCTCCACTTT.

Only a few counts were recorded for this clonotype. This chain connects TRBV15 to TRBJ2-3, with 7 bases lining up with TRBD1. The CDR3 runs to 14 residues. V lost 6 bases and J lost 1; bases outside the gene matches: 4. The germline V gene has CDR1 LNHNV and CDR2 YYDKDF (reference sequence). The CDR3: CATRGGRGTDTQYF. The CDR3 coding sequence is TGTGCCACCAGAGGGGGCCGAGGCACAGATACGCAGTATTTT.

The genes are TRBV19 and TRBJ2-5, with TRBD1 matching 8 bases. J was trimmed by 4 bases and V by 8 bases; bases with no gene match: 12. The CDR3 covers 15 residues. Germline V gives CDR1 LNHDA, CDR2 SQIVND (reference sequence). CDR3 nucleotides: TGTGCCAGTGCACGAACCCTCACAGGGGGAGAGACCCAGTACTTC. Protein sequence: CASARTLTGGETQYF.

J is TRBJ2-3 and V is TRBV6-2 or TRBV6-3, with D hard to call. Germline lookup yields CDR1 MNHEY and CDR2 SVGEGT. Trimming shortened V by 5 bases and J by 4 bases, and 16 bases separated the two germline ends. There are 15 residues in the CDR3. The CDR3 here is CASSQTKPGADTQYF. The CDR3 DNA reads TGTGCCAGCAGTCAAACTAAGCCGGGCGCAGATACGCAGTATTTT.

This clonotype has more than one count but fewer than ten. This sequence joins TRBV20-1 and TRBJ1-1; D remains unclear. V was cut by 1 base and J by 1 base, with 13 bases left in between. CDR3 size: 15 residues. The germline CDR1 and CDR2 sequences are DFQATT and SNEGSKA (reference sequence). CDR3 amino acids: CSARGGASWNTEAFF. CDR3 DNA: TGCAGTGCTAGAGGTGGTGCCAGCTGGAACACTGAAGCTTTCTTT.

CDR3 sequence (DNA): TGTGCCGGCACCCGGGGCTACGAGCAGTACTTC. Translation: CAGTRGYEQYF. V gene TRBV6-2 or TRBV6-3 combines with J gene TRBJ2-7; tentative D call: TRBD2 (5 bases). V gave up 11 bases and J gave up 3 bases, with 11 bases separating them. The CDR3 is made up of 11 amino acids. Germline assignment: CDR1 MNHEY and CDR2 SVGEGT.

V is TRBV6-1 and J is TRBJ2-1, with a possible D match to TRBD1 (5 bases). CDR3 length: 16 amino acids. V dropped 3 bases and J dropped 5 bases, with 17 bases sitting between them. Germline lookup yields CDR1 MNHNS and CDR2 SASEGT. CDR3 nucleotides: TGTGCCAGCAGTGACAGTTTCGGACAACGAGACAATGAGCAGTTCTTC. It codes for CASSDSFGQRDNEQFF.

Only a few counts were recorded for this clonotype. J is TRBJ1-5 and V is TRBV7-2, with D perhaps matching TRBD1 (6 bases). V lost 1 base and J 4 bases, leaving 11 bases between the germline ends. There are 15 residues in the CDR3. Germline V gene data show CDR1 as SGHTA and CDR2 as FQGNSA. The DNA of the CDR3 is TGTGCCAGCAGCTTAGTAGGGGGTGGGAATCAGCCCCAGCATTTT. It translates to CASSLVGGGNQPQHF.

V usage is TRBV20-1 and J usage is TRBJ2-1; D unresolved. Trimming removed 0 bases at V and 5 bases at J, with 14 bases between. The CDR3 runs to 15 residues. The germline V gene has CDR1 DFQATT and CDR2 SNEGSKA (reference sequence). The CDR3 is CSARDRLVPHNEQFF. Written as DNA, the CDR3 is TGCAGTGCTAGAGATCGGCTAGTACCACACAATGAGCAGTTCTTC.

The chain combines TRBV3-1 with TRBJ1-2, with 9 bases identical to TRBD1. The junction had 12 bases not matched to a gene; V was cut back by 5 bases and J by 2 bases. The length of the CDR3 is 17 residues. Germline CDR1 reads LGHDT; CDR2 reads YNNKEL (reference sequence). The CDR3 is CASSSRWGGQGNYGYTF. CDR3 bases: TGTGCCAGCAGCTCGAGGTGGGGCGGACAGGGGAACTATGGCTACACCTTC. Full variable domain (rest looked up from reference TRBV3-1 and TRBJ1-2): DTAVSQTPKYLVTQMGNDKSIKCEQNLGHDTMYWYKQDSKKFLKIMFSYNNKELIINETVPNRFSPKSPDKAHLNLHINSLELGDSAVYFCASSSRWGGQGNYGYTFGSGTRLTVV.

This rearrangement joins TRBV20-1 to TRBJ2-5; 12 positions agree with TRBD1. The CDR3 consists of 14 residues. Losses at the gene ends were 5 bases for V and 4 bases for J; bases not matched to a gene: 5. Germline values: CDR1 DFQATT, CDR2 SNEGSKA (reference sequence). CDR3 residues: CSAVRDRGPETQYF. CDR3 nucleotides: TGCAGTGCTGTCCGGGACAGGGGGCCAGAGACCCAGTACTTC.

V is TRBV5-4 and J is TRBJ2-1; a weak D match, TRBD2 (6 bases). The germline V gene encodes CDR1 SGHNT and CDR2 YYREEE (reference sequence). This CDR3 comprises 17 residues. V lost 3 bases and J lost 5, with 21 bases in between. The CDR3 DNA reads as TGTGCCAGCAGCTCTGGGGTTGGGGGGAGGCGGGACAATGAGCAGTTCTTC. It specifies CASSSGVGGRRDNEQFF.

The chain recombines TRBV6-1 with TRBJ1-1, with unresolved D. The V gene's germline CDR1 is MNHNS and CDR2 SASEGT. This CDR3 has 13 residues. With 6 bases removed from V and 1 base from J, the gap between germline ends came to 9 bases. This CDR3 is CASRPLENTEAFF. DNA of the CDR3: TGTGCCAGCAGACCTCTAGAGAACACTGAAGCTTTCTTT.

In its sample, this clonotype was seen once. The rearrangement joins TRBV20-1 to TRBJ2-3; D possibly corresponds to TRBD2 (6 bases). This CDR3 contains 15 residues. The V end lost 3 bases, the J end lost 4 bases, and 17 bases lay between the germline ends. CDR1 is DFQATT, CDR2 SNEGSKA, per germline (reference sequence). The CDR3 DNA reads TGCAGTGCTAGTCCCCGCGGGACTTTCGCAGATACGCAGTATTTT. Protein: CSASPRGTFADTQYF.

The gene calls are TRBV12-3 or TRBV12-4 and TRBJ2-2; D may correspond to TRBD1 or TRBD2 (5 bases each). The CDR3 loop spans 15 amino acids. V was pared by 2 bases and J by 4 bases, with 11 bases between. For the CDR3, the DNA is TGTGCCAGCAGTTTATACCGGGGCGGCACCGGGGAGCTGTTTTTT. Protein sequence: CASSLYRGGTGELFF.

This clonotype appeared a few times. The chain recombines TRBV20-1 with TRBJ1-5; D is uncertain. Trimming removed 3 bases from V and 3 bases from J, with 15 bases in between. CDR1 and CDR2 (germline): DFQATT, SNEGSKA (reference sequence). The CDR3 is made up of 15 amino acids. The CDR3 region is CSASLGTDPNQPQHF. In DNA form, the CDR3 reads TGCAGTGCTAGTTTGGGTACCGATCCCAATCAGCCCCAGCATTTT.

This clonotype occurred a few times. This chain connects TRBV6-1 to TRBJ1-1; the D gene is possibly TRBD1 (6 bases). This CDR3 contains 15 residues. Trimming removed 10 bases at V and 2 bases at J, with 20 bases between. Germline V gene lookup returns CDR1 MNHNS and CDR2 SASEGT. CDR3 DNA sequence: TGTGCCACCACAGGGATAAGAAATCCCAACACTGAAGCTTTCTTT. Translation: CATTGIRNPNTEAFF.

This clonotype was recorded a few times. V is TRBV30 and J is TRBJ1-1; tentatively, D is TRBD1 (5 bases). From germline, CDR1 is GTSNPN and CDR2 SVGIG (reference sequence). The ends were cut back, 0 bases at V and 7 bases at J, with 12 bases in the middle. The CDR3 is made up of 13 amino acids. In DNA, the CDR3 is TGTGCCTGGAGTGTAGGGGCAGGGAGTGAAGCTTTCTTT. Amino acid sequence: CAWSVGAGSEAFF.

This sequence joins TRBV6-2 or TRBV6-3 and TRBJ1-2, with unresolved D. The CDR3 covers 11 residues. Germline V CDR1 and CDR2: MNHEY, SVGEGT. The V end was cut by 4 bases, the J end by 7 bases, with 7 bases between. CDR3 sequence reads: CASSSISGYTF. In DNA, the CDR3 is TGTGCCAGCAGTTCCATCTCTGGCTACACCTTC.

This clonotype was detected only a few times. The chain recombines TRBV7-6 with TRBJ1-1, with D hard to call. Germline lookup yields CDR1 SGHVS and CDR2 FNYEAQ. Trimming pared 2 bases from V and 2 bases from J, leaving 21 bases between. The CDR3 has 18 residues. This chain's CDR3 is CASSLLGRPYKLNTEAFF. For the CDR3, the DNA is TGTGCCAGCAGCTTACTCGGTAGACCTTACAAACTAAACACTGAAGCTTTCTTT.

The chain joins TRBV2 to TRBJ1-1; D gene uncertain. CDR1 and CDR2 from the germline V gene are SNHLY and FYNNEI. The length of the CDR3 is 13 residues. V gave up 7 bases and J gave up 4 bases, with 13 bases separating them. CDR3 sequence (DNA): TGTGCCAGCAACTTCGAAGTGGCCACTGAAGCTTTCTTT. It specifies CASNFEVATEAFF. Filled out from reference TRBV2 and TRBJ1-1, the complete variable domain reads EPEVTQTPSHQVTQMGQEVILRCVPISNHLYFYWYRQILGQKVEFLVSFYNNEISEKSEIFDDQFSVERPDGSNFTLKIRSTKLEDSAMYFCASNFEVATEAFFGQGTRLTVV.

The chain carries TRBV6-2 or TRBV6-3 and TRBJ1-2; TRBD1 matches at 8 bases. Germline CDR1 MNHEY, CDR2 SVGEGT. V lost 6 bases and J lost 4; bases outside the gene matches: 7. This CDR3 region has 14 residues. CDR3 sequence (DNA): TGTGCCAGCAGCCACACTGGACAGGGCTATGGCTACACCTTC. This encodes CASSHTGQGYGYTF.

CDR3 sequence reads: CASSYSTADNTEAFF. DNA of the CDR3: TGTGCCAGCAGTTACTCGACCGCGGACAACACTGAAGCTTTCTTT. This chain joins TRBV6-5 and TRBJ1-1; D gene unclear. The CDR3 extends over 15 amino acids. Germline V gene sequence: CDR1 MNHEY, CDR2 SVGAGI. Between the trimmed V and J ends, which lost 0 bases and 2 bases, there was a span of 10 bases.